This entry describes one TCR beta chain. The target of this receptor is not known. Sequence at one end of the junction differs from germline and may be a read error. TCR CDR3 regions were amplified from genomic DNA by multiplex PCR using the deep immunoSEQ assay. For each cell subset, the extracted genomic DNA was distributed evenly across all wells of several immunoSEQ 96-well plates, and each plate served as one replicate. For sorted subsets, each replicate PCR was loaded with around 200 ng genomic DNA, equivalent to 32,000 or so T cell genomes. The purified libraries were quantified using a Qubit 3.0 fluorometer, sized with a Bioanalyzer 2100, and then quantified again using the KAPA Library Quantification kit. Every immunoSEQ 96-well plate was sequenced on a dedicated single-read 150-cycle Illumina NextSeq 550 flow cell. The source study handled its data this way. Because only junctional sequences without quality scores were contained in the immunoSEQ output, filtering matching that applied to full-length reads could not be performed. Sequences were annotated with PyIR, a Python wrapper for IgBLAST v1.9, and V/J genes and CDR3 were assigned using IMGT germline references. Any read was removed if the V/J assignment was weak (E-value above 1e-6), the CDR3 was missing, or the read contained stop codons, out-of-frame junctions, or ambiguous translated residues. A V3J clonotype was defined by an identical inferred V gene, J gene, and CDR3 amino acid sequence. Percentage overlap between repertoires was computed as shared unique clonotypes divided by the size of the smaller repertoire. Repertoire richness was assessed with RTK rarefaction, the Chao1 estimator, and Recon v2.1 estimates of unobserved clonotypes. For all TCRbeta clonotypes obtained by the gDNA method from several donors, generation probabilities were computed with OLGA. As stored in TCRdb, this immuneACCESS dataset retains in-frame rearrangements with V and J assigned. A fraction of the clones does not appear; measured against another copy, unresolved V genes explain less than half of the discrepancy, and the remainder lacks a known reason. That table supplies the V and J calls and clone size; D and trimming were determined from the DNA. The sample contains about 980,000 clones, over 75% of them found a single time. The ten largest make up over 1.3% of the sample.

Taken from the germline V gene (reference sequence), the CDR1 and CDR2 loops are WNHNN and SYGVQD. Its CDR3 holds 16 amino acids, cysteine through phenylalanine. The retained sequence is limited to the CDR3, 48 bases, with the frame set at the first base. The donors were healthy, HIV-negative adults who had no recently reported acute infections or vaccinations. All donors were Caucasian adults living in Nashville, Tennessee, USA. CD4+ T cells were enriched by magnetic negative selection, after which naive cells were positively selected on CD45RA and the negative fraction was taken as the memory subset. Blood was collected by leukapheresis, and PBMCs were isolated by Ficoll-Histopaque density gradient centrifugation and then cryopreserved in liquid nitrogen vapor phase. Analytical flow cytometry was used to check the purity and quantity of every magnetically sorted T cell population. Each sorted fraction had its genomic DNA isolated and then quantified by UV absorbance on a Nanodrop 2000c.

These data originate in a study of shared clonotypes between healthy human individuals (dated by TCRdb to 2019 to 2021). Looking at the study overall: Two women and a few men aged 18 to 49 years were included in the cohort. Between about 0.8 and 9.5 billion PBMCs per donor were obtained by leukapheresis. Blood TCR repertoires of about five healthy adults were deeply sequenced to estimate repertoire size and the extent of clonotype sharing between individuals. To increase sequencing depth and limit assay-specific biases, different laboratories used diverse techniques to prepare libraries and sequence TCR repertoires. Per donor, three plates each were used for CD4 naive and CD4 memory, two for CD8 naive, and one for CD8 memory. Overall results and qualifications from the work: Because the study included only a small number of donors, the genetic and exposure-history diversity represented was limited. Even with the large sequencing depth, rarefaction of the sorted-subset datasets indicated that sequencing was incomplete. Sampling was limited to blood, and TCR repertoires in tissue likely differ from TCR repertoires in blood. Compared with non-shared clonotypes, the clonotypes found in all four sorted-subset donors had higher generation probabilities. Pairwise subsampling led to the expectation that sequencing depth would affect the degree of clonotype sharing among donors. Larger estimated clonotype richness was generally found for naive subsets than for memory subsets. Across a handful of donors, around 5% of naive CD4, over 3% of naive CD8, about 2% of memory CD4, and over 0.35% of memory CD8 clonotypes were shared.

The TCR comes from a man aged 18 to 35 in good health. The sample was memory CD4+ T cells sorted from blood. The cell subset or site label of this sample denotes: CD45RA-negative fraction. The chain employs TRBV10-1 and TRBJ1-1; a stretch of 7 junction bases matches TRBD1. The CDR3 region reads CASSEYGTVGNSEAFF. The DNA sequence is TGCGCCAGCAGTGAGTACGGGACAGTAGGGAACAGTGAAGCTTTCTTT.